This TCR beta chain was sequenced during a study of breast tumors, draining lymph nodes, adjacent tissues. TCRdb used MiXCR to reprocess the multiplex PCR reads, holding one entry per CDR3 protein. Here the sample spans approximately 230,000 distinct CDR3 sequences, 34% being singletons. With respect to this clonotype: The target antigen is unknown.

Axillary draining lymph nodes of breast cancer patients supplied the node samples. Germline lookup yields CDR1 LNHNV and CDR2 YYDKDF (reference sequence). V was trimmed by 5 bases and J by 2 bases, leaving 19 bases between them. The CDR3 consists of 16 residues. Study observations and caveats: The lymph node origin of tumor T cells was framed as consistent with a hypothesis, not demonstrated. Luminal-like breast cancer showed significantly higher tumor–nontumor repertoire similarity than basal-like. The data were judged consistent with most tumor T cells coming from lymph node and expanding in tumor. Tumor repertoires ranked between lymph nodes and nontumor tissue in diversity, with V and J gene preferences.

The receptor comes from a female donor with breast cancer. Some clones in this sample may be carry-over from other donors' samples. The V and J genes are TRBV15 and TRBJ2-7; D may match TRBD1 or TRBD2 (6 bases each). The sequencing sample was made of axillary lymph node tissue. The CDR3 loop is CATSLGVGGSAYEQYF. For the CDR3, the DNA is TGTGCCACCAGCTTAGGGGTGGGGGGCTCGGCCTACGAGCAGTACTTC.